Sequencing of this T cell receptor (beta chain) was carried out in a study of identical twins. All donors were healthy, and all were Caucasian. The CDR3 contains 13 residues. With 1 base removed from V and 2 bases from J, the gap between germline ends came to 5 bases. CDR1 is KGHSH and CDR2 is LQKENI in the germline V gene. A few counts support this clonotype. Its antigen remains unidentified. In TCRdb, the 5' RACE reads were re-called with MiXCR into one record per CDR3 protein. The profile shows about 810,000 distinct CDR3 sequences, 9% to 15% of them singletons. Study observations and caveats: Beta clonotypes that were abundant in cord blood contained fewer insertions, a pattern absent from memory repertoires.

The sample was also linked to a second study, of yellow fever vaccine responses in identical twins.

The receptor comes from a woman younger than 35 in good health. Material for sequencing was PBMCs. The V and J genes are TRBV18 and TRBJ2-5, with D hard to call. This chain's CDR3 is CASSPQKQETQYF. In DNA form, the CDR3 reads TGTGCCAGCTCACCACAGAAACAAGAGACCCAGTACTTC.